These 15 T cell receptor beta chains were sequenced from one sample in a study of blood T cell repertoires in COVID-19. Some clones are missing from TCRdb's copy, which holds only in-frame ones; the method was immunoSEQ multiplex PCR. Among a few hundred thousand clones listed, about 87% were seen once. Specimen: PBMCs or T cells enriched from blood (not recorded which). Receptors were obtained from a man under 40 who had recovered from COVID-19.

This chain joins TRBV28 and TRBJ2-7, with D possibly being TRBD1 (6 bases). This CDR3 is built from 13 residues. V was trimmed by 7 bases and J by 3 bases, leaving 13 bases between them. Germline values: CDR1 MDHEN, CDR2 SYDVKM. CDR3 nucleotide sequence: TGTGCCAGCACTATCCCGGACAGCTACGAGCAGTACTTC. Translating it yields CASTIPDSYEQYF.

The chain has TRBV27 and TRBJ1-6, with D possibly being TRBD1 (5 bases). The CDR3 totals 19 residues. V gave up 8 bases and J gave up 0 bases, with 23 bases separating them. Germline loops: CDR1 MNHEY, CDR2 SMNVEV (reference sequence). Here the CDR3 reads CASPDGSSGGDSYNSPLHF. DNA of the CDR3: TGTGCCAGCCCCGACGGATCTTCGGGGGGGGACTCCTATAATTCACCCCTCCACTTT.

This clone was recorded once. The chain employs TRBV7-9 and TRBJ2-6; 11 nucleotides agree with TRBD1. Germline CDR1 reads SEHNR; CDR2 reads FQNEAQ (reference sequence). V was clipped by 4 bases and J by 2 bases; unmatched bases: 7. The CDR3 covers 18 residues. CDR3 DNA: TGTGCCAGCAGCTCAATCCCGGGACAGGGGGCTGGGGCCAACGTCCTGACTTTC. It yields the protein CASSSIPGQGAGANVLTF.

The genes are TRBV10-1 and TRBJ1-2, with a possible D match to TRBD1 (6 bases). The CDR3 covers 14 residues. V was cut by 2 bases and J by 4 bases, with 11 bases left in between. The germline CDR1 and CDR2 sequences are WNHNN and SYGVQD (reference sequence). In nucleotides, the CDR3 is TGCGCCAGCAGTGAGAACAGGGTCGGCTATGGCTACACCTTC. Residues: CASSENRVGYGYTF.

The chain joins TRBV7-3 to TRBJ2-7; a possible D gene is TRBD2 (5 bases). The V gene lost 5 bases and the J gene lost 0 bases, with 17 bases spanning the gap. Germline loops: CDR1 SGHTA, CDR2 FQGTGA. The CDR3 is 16 amino acids. For the CDR3, the DNA is TGTGCCAGCAGCCCCGGACTGGGGAAAGGCTCCTACGAGCAGTACTTC. Protein: CASSPGLGKGSYEQYF.

This clone was seen only once. The rearrangement uses TRBV28 and TRBJ2-7; maybe TRBD1 (6 bases). V lost 6 bases to trimming and J lost 0 bases, with 9 bases between them. Looked up from germline, CDR1 is MDHEN and CDR2 is SYDVKM. The CDR3 contains 13 residues. CDR3 in amino acids: CASRRRGSYEQYF. The CDR3 nucleotides are TGTGCCAGCAGGCGCAGGGGCTCCTACGAGCAGTACTTC.

The rearrangement uses TRBV5-1 and TRBJ1-1; weak D call: TRBD1 (6 bases). Trimming cost V 0 bases and J 3 bases, with 15 bases left between them. Germline CDR1 is SGHRS and CDR2 is YFSETQ. CDR3 length: 16 amino acids. The CDR3 nucleotides read TGCGCCAGCAGCTTGGGGAGCGGGGGCGCGGACACTGAAGCTTTCTTT. Its protein product is CASSLGSGGADTEAFF.

The rearrangement joins TRBV3-1 (or the pseudogene TRBV3-2) to TRBJ1-2; D call uncertain. Trimming removed 1 base from V and 7 bases from J, with 7 bases in between. This CDR3 contains 12 residues. The germline V gene encodes CDR1 LGHDT and CDR2 YNNKEL (reference sequence). This CDR3 is CASSQGPRGYTF. CDR3 DNA: TGTGCCAGCAGCCAAGGGCCACGTGGCTACACCTTC.

The rearrangement uses TRBV12-1 and TRBJ2-7; the D call in the table, TRBD1, was not verified against the DNA. TRBV12-1 is labeled a pseudogene. This CDR3 is built from 15 residues. The CDR3 reads CASSLGDRASYEQYF. The CDR3 DNA reads as TGTGCCAGCAGCTTAGGGGACAGGGCCTCCTACGAGCAGTACTTC.

This chain uses TRBV6-5 with TRBJ2-5, with TRBD1 identical over 7 bases. With V trimmed by 5 bases and J by 5 bases, 5 bases remained unmatched. The germline CDR1 and CDR2 sequences are MNHEY and SVGAGI. This CDR3 is built from 13 residues. The CDR3: CASSTGTAETQYF. The CDR3 nucleotides are TGTGCCAGCAGTACCGGGACAGCGGAGACCCAGTACTTC.

This chain links TRBV3-1 (or the pseudogene TRBV3-2) with TRBJ2-1, with 14 bases that match TRBD2. The CDR3 sequence is 17 residues long. The germline V gene has CDR1 LGHDT and CDR2 YNNKEL (reference sequence). After removal of 4 bases from V and 7 bases from J, the junction contained 9 bases not matched to a gene. The CDR3 loop is CASSRRGTSGGFNEQFF. The CDR3 nucleotides are TGTGCCAGCAGCCGCCGGGGGACTAGCGGGGGTTTTAATGAGCAGTTCTTC.

The V call is TRBV9, the J call TRBJ1-2; tentatively, D is TRBD1 (6 bases). The CDR3 extends over 13 amino acids. CDR1 and CDR2 from the germline V gene are SGDLS and YYNGEE. With 4 bases removed from V and 6 bases from J, the gap between germline ends came to 13 bases. For the CDR3, the DNA is TGTGCCAGCAGCACTACAGGGAGCCATGGCTACACCTTC. As protein: CASSTTGSHGYTF.

The chain employs TRBV5-1 and TRBJ1-1; no clear D gene. The CDR3 covers 13 residues. The germline V gene encodes CDR1 SGHRS and CDR2 YFSETQ. Trimming stripped 4 bases from V and 8 bases from J, with 15 bases between. CDR3 bases: TGCGCCAGCAGCCTGTTGGAGCACTCAGAAGCTTTCTTT. Its translation: CASSLLEHSEAFF.

The CDR3 protein is CASSQDEGGFSPQHF. DNA for the CDR3: TGTGCCAGCAGCCAAGATGAGGGAGGTTTTTCGCCCCAGCATTTT. This chain connects TRBV3-1 (or the pseudogene TRBV3-2) to TRBJ1-5; D is unclear. Germline V gives CDR1 LGHDT, CDR2 YNNKEL (reference sequence). This CDR3 has 15 amino acids. With 0 bases removed from V and 9 bases from J, the gap between germline ends came to 15 bases.

The V call is TRBV28, the J call TRBJ2-3; D may be TRBD2 (5 bases). The germline V and J ends were trimmed by 2 bases and 4 bases, with 10 bases remaining between them. CDR1 is MDHEN, CDR2 SYDVKM, per germline. The CDR3 consists of 14 residues. CDR3 in amino acids: CASSLIPGADTQYF. The DNA for the CDR3 is TGTGCCAGCAGTTTAATCCCCGGGGCAGATACGCAGTATTTT.